This TCR beta chain originates from a study of blood T cell repertoires in COVID-19. Overall study context: Donors in the United States, Italy and Spain gave samples during acute or convalescent COVID-19. Sample material is recorded as cDNA or gDNA derived from T cells, B-cell-depleted T cells, or PBMCs.

Seattle researchers signed up patients amid active infection and tracked them longitudinally. Method: immunoSEQ multiplex PCR; TCRdb's copy keeps in-frame clones and lacks some. The table has 200,000 to 250,000 clones, more than 75% seen once. In germline, CDR1 is SGHVS, CDR2 FQNEAQ. J gave up 4 bases and V 0 bases, and 2 bases lay outside the gene matches. CDR3 length: 14 residues. The sequenced sample consisted of peripheral blood. The sequence was obtained from an elderly woman with COVID-19, enrolled during active disease. The V gene is TRBV7-8, the J gene TRBJ1-1; 7 bases agree with TRBD1. The CDR3 region has the DNA TGTGCCAGCAGCTTAGCAGGGGGCGTCACTGAAGCTTTCTTT. This sequence encodes CASSLAGGVTEAFF.